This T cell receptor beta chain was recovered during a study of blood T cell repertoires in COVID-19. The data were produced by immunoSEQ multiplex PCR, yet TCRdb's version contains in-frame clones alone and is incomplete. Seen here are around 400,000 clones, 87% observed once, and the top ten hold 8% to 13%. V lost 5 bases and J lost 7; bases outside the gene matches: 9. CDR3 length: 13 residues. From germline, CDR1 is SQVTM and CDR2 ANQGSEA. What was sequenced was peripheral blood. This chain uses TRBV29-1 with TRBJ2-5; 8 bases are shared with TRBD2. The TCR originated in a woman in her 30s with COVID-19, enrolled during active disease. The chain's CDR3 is CSVSPSGQGTQYF. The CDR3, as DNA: TGCAGCGTTTCCCCTAGCGGGCAGGGGACCCAGTACTTC.